The 13 T cell receptor beta chains reported below all come from one sample, sequenced in a study of blood T cell repertoires in COVID-19. The protocol was immunoSEQ multiplex PCR, while the TCRdb copy is restricted to in-frame clones and leaves out a portion. The repertoire holds roughly 100,000 clones, with around 87% as singletons. The sequenced sample consisted of peripheral blood. The source is a woman aged 45-65 years with COVID-19, enrolled during active disease.

V gene TRBV12-3 or TRBV12-4 combines with J gene TRBJ1-2, with D maybe TRBD1 (6 bases). Trimming stripped 5 bases from V and 12 bases from J, with 19 bases between. The CDR3 length is 13 residues. This CDR3 is CASSTTGTTLNTF. CDR3 DNA: TGTGCCAGCAGTACGACCGGGACAACGTTAAACACCTTC.

This chain connects TRBV4-3 to TRBJ2-7; perhaps TRBD2 as D (6 bases). Per the germline V gene, CDR1 is LGHNA and CDR2 is YSLEER. CDR3 size: 18 residues. The V end lost 0 bases, the J end lost 2 bases, and 20 bases lay between the germline ends. In DNA form, the CDR3 reads TGCGCCAGCAGCCAAGATCGGGGTCGGGGCGGGGCAACCTACGAGCAGTACTTC. The encoded protein is CASSQDRGRGGATYEQYF.

The V and J genes are TRBV7-9 and TRBJ2-2; D is perhaps TRBD1 (5 bases). Trimming cost V 5 bases and J 7 bases, with 8 bases left between them. Germline CDR1 SEHNR, CDR2 FQNEAQ (reference sequence). CDR3 size: 12 residues. DNA for the CDR3: TGTGCCAGCAGCCCAGGGATCGGGGAGCTGTTTTTT. This translates into CASSPGIGELFF.

The CDR3 region is CASSLVAVSTDTQYF. The CDR3 DNA reads TGTGCCAGCAGCTTAGTAGCGGTTAGCACAGATACGCAGTATTTT. The J gene is TRBJ2-3, the V gene TRBV7-2, with D possibly TRBD2 on 6 matching bases. The germline V gene has CDR1 SGHTA and CDR2 FQGNSA. The CDR3 has 15 residues. Trimming pared 1 base from V and 0 bases from J, leaving 8 bases between.

The chain joins TRBV6-1 to TRBJ2-3; a weak D match, TRBD2 (5 bases). The V end lost 0 bases, the J end lost 7 bases, and 14 bases lay between the germline ends. Germline-derived CDR1 and CDR2 are MNHNS and SASEGT. The CDR3 is 15 amino acids. This chain's CDR3 is CASSEALLNGNTQYF. The CDR3 DNA follows: TGTGCCAGCAGTGAAGCGCTTCTGAACGGGAATACGCAGTATTTT.

The chain combines TRBV5-1 with TRBJ2-7; the match to TRBD1 covers 7 bases. Per the germline V gene, CDR1 is SGHRS and CDR2 is YFSETQ. The V segment lost 4 bases and the J segment 0 bases; nucleotides outside the gene matches: 4. The CDR3 runs to 14 residues. CDR3 coding DNA: TGCGCCAGCAGCACCGGGGACAGCTCCTACGAGCAGTACTTC. This sequence encodes CASSTGDSSYEQYF.

This chain uses TRBV5-6 with TRBJ2-1, with 9 bases that match TRBD1. This CDR3 has 15 amino acids. V shed 2 bases and J 5 bases; nucleotides not matched to a gene: 5. Germline assignment: CDR1 SGHDT and CDR2 YYEEEE. This CDR3 reads CASSFKGQGHNEQFF. CDR3 nucleotides: TGTGCCAGCAGCTTTAAAGGACAGGGGCACAATGAGCAGTTCTTC.

This clone turned up a few times. This rearrangement joins TRBV7-9 to TRBJ2-1, with a possible D match to TRBD1 (6 bases). Germline values: CDR1 SEHNR, CDR2 FQNEAQ (reference sequence). The CDR3 contains 13 residues. Trimming removed 4 bases at V and 8 bases at J, with 12 bases between. The DNA of the CDR3 is TGTGCCAGCAGCTCCCAGGGGACCGATGAGCAGTTCTTC. Translating it yields CASSSQGTDEQFF.

The chain links TRBV3-1 (or the pseudogene TRBV3-2) to TRBJ2-5; D uncertain. The V gene's germline CDR1 is LGHDT and CDR2 YNNKEL (reference sequence). This CDR3 has 13 amino acids. V was trimmed by 1 base and J by 2 bases, leaving 5 bases between them. CDR3 protein: CASSQVQQETQYF. CDR3 nucleotide sequence: TGTGCCAGCAGCCAAGTCCAGCAAGAGACCCAGTACTTC.

The chain links TRBV7-9 to TRBJ2-1; TRBD2 matches 11 bases. The CDR3 sequence is 16 residues long. The V segment lost 4 bases and the J segment 2 bases; nucleotides outside the gene matches: 4. Germline V lookup: CDR1 SEHNR, CDR2 FQNEAQ (reference sequence). The CDR3 is CASSSLAGGPYNEQFF. The CDR3 coding sequence is TGTGCCAGCAGCTCCCTAGCGGGGGGACCCTACAATGAGCAGTTCTTC.

The chain links TRBV15 to TRBJ1-2; 7 bases line up with TRBD1. The ends lost 3 bases at V and 6 bases at J; junction bases unmatched: 4. This CDR3 contains 13 residues. Germline CDR1 LNHNV, CDR2 YYDKDF (reference sequence). CDR3 loop: CATSSGRGDGYTF. The CDR3 nucleotides read TGTGCCACCAGCAGTGGCAGGGGGGATGGCTACACCTTC.

CDR3 amino acids: CASSRTGTGNINYGYTF. The CDR3 DNA reads as TGTGCCAGCAGCAGAACCGGGACAGGGAATATTAACTATGGCTACACCTTC. The chain has TRBV7-8 and TRBJ1-2; 9 bases are a match to TRBD1. There are 17 residues in the CDR3. After removal of 5 bases from V and 1 base from J, the junction contained 11 bases not matched to a gene. Germline-derived CDR1 and CDR2 are SGHVS and FQNEAQ.

This clone has only a few counts. The chain links TRBV3-1 (or the pseudogene TRBV3-2) to TRBJ2-7; TRBD1 matches 8 bases. The CDR3 spans 12 residues. From germline, CDR1 is LGHDT and CDR2 YNNKEL (reference sequence). V gave up 8 bases and J gave up 7 bases; unmatched junction bases: 7. The CDR3 DNA follows: TGTGCCAGCCGGCAGGGGGCGGGAGAGCAGTACTTC. Translated: CASRQGAGEQYF.